Shown below are 25 T cell receptor beta chains from a single sample sequenced in a study of T cell responses to AZD1222 COVID-19 vaccine. Libraries were prepared by immunoSEQ multiplex PCR; TCRdb keeps only in-frame clonotypes and omits some of them. The sample contains around 150,000 clones, roughly 92% of which appear only once. This material consisted of peripheral blood, taken on day 0 of AZD1222 vaccination. The receptor set was obtained from an adult in good health.

The genes are TRBV5-4 and TRBJ2-1; no definite D call. Germline lookup yields CDR1 SGHNT and CDR2 YYREEE (reference sequence). V was trimmed by 0 bases and J by 6 bases, leaving 4 bases between them. This CDR3 spans 12 amino acids. The CDR3 sequence: CASSLGFNEQFF. DNA of the CDR3: TGTGCCAGCAGCTTGGGCTTCAATGAGCAGTTCTTC.

This chain connects TRBV3-1 (or the pseudogene TRBV3-2) to TRBJ2-1, with D tentatively TRBD2 (7 bases). Germline values: CDR1 LGHDT, CDR2 YNNKEL (reference sequence). Trimming stripped 1 base from V and 4 bases from J, with 11 bases between. This CDR3 has 15 residues. The CDR3 DNA reads TGTGCCAGCAGCCAAGGGGGAGGGGGATACAATGAGCAGTTCTTC. Translated: CASSQGGGGYNEQFF.

The chain joins TRBV2 to TRBJ2-7; D perhaps matches TRBD1 (6 bases). The CDR3 extends over 15 amino acids. The V gene's germline CDR1 is SNHLY and CDR2 FYNNEI. Trimming cost V 4 bases and J 2 bases, with 15 bases left between them. The CDR3 DNA sequence: TGTGCCAGCAGTGGGGAGTGGACAGTCGCCTACGAGCAGTACGTC. Its protein product is CASSGEWTVAYEQYV.

This clone was seen once. The J gene is TRBJ2-3, the V gene TRBV19; 9 bases align to TRBD1. Germline lookup yields CDR1 LNHDA and CDR2 SQIVND (reference sequence). The CDR3 has 16 amino acids. The junction had 6 bases not matched to a gene; V was cut back by 2 bases and J by 3 bases. The CDR3 spells CASSIPDRGRTDTQYF. CDR3 nucleotides: TGTGCCAGTAGTATACCCGACAGGGGGAGGACAGATACGCAGTATTTT.

This chain joins TRBV5-1 and TRBJ2-2; possibly TRBD1 for D (6 bases). The CDR3 contains 15 residues. Trimming left V 9 bases short and J 2 bases short, with 17 bases between. Germline-derived CDR1 and CDR2 are SGHRS and YFSETQ. The CDR3, as DNA: TGCGCCACCAGACGGGACACTGGCAACACCGGGGAGCTGTTTTTT. This translates into CATRRDTGNTGELFF. The variable domain in full, with the rest retrieved from reference TRBV5-1 and TRBJ2-2, is KAGVTQTPRYLIKTRGQQVTLSCSPISGHRSVSWYQQTPGQGLQFLFEYFSETQRNKGNFPGRFSGRQFSNSRSEMNVSTLELGDSALYLCATRRDTGNTGELFFGEGSRLTVL.

The count of this clone is one. It is unclear where the CDR3 begins or ends on the DNA, so no DNA is shown, and the CDR3 is as TCRdb lists it. This chain joins TRBV5-5 and TRBJ2-7. Ends included, the CDR3 has 15 residues. Per the germline V gene, CDR1 is SGHKS and CDR2 is YYEKEE (reference sequence). The chain's CDR3 is CASSFGPGYYYEQYV.

V is TRBV7-8 and J is TRBJ2-5, with D perhaps TRBD1 or TRBD2 (5 bases each). With 1 base removed from V and 3 bases from J, the gap between germline ends came to 12 bases. Per the germline V gene, CDR1 is SGHVS and CDR2 is FQNEAQ. The CDR3 is 15 amino acids. DNA of the CDR3: TGTGCCAGCAGCTTAGGAGGGGCTCGAGAAGAGACCCAGTACTTC. It translates to CASSLGGAREETQYF.

CDR3 bases: TGTGCCAGCAGCTTGCTTCCCACCATGGTTGGTACTGAAGCTTTCTTT. This gives the protein CASSLLPTMVGTEAFF. This sequence joins TRBV5-8 and TRBJ1-1; D call uncertain. The V and J ends lost 1 base and 5 bases respectively, with 18 bases between them. Germline CDR1 and CDR2: SGHTS and YDEGEE. The CDR3 length is 16 residues.

This chain connects TRBV6-2 or TRBV6-3 to TRBJ1-1; no definite D call. Trimming stripped 2 bases from V and 1 base from J, with 14 bases between. In germline, CDR1 is MNHEY, CDR2 SVGEGT. This CDR3 comprises 16 residues. The CDR3 DNA is TGTGCCAGCAGTTACCATCGGAGACTGGGGAACACTGAAGCTTTCTTT. Its protein product is CASSYHRRLGNTEAFF.

This clone was recorded once. The chain uses TRBV20-1 and TRBJ2-7; unclear D gene. Trimming took 0 bases from V and 10 from J, leaving 10 bases between them. The length of the CDR3 is 11 residues. Germline V gene lookup returns CDR1 DFQATT and CDR2 SNEGSKA (reference sequence). This CDR3 reads CSARDRSQQYV. DNA of the CDR3: TGCAGTGCTAGAGATCGCAGTCAACAGTACGTC.

This sequence joins TRBV27 and TRBJ1-2; TRBD1 aligns across 10 bases. The ends lost 4 bases at V and 6 bases at J; junction bases unmatched: 2. The CDR3 sequence is 13 residues long. Germline V lookup: CDR1 MNHEY, CDR2 SMNVEV (reference sequence). CDR3: CASSSDRGHGYTF. The CDR3 DNA reads as TGTGCCAGCAGTTCCGACAGGGGGCATGGCTACACCTTC.

The chain joins TRBV28 to TRBJ2-7, with 9 bases lining up with TRBD2. CDR3 length equals 15 residues. CDR1 and CDR2 from the germline V gene are MDHEN and SYDVKM. The V gene end was trimmed by 6 bases and the J gene end by 6 bases; junction bases not matched to a gene: 12. The CDR3 is CASSPGGREGLEQYV. CDR3 sequence (DNA): TGTGCCAGCAGCCCCGGGGGGCGGGAGGGTCTCGAGCAGTACGTC.

The rearrangement joins TRBV7-8 to TRBJ1-1; 9 nucleotides agree with TRBD1. After removal of 5 bases from V and 6 bases from J, the junction contained 7 bases not matched to a gene. CDR1 and CDR2 from the germline V gene are SGHVS and FQNEAQ. This CDR3 region has 14 residues. CDR3 sequence: CASSGGQGRAEAFF. DNA for the CDR3: TGTGCCAGCAGCGGTGGACAGGGGAGGGCTGAAGCTTTCTTT.

This clone occurred once. The chain joins TRBV6-5 to TRBJ1-1; 7 nucleotides agree with TRBD1. V gave up 6 bases and J gave up 2 bases; unmatched junction bases: 9. The CDR3 consists of 15 residues. CDR1 and CDR2 (germline): MNHEY, SVGAGI. The CDR3 DNA follows: TGTGCCAGCAGCCTCTATCACAGGGGTAACACTGAAGCTTTCTTT. It codes for CASSLYHRGNTEAFF.

The genes are TRBV4-2 and TRBJ2-1, with D perhaps matching TRBD1 or TRBD2 (5 bases each). The CDR3 loop spans 15 amino acids. V lost 0 bases to trimming and J lost 8 bases, with 14 bases between them. CDR1 is LGHNA, CDR2 YNFKEQ, per germline. CDR3 nucleotides: TGTGCCAGCAGCCAAGATATTGTGCGAGGGGATGAGCAGTTCTTC. Translated: CASSQDIVRGDEQFF.

J is TRBJ2-5 and V is TRBV5-1; D perhaps matches TRBD1 (5 bases). The CDR3 totals 15 residues. Germline V gives CDR1 SGHRS, CDR2 YFSETQ. Trimming pared 2 bases from V and 1 base from J, leaving 12 bases between. CDR3 amino acids: CASSLNRIVQETQYF. CDR3 nucleotide sequence: TGCGCCAGCAGCTTAAACAGGATAGTCCAAGAGACCCAGTACTTC.

The V and J genes are TRBV7-9 and TRBJ1-2; 8 positions agree with TRBD1. The CDR3 consists of 15 residues. The ends lost 2 bases at V and 7 bases at J; junction bases unmatched: 9. Germline-derived CDR1 and CDR2 are SEHNR and FQNEAQ (reference sequence). The CDR3 region has the DNA TGTGCCAGCAGCTTACCCGAGACAGGGGTTAGTGGCTACACCTTC. Its translation is CASSLPETGVSGYTF. The whole variable domain, remainder taken from reference TRBV7-9 and TRBJ1-2, is DTGVSQNPRHKITKRGQNVTFRCDPISEHNRLYWYRQTLGQGPEFLTYFQNEAQLEKSRLLSDRFSAERPKGSFSTLEIQRTEQGDSAMYLCASSLPETGVSGYTFGSGTRLTVV.

The CDR3 region is CASSQGIGVDTQYF. Here the CDR3 DNA reads TGTGCCAGCAGCCAAGGAATAGGGGTTGATACGCAGTATTTT. J is TRBJ2-3 and V is TRBV14; D is possibly TRBD1 (5 bases). The CDR3 extends over 14 amino acids. The germline V gene encodes CDR1 SGHDN and CDR2 FVKESK. With 1 base removed from V and 6 bases from J, the gap between germline ends came to 11 bases. Combining the CDR3 with reference TRBV14 and TRBJ2-3 gives the whole variable domain EAGVTQFPSHSVIEKGQTVTLRCDPISGHDNLYWYRRVMGKEIKFLLHFVKESKQDESGMPNNRFLAERTGGTYSTLKVQPAELEDSGVYFCASSQGIGVDTQYFGPGTRLTVL.

This clone showed up just once. The chain couples TRBV7-2 to TRBJ1-6, with D possibly matching TRBD1 (5 bases). V was cut by 1 base and J by 9 bases, with 13 bases left in between. Germline CDR1 SGHTA, CDR2 FQGNSA. This CDR3 is built from 15 residues. In DNA, the CDR3 is TGTGCCAGCAGCTTAGGCCAGGGCTACCGTTCACCCCTCCACTTT. This encodes CASSLGQGYRSPLHF.

This clone was seen just once. The V and J genes are TRBV6-2 or TRBV6-3 and TRBJ2-3; 10 nucleotides match TRBD2. Germline V CDR1 and CDR2: MNHEY, SVGEGT. The CDR3 is 15 residues long. The V segment lost 5 bases and the J segment 3 bases; nucleotides outside the gene matches: 5. The CDR3 here is CASSTGLAETDTQYF. For the CDR3, the DNA is TGTGCCAGCAGTACAGGACTAGCGGAAACAGATACGCAGTATTTT.

Concerning this clone itself: The germline gene is not matched at one end of the junction; a read error may be the cause. The rearrangement uses TRBV10-1 and TRBJ1-1; no reliable D call. CDR1 and CDR2 (germline): WNHNN, SYGVQD (reference sequence). The CDR3 has 11 residues. DNA for the CDR3: TGCGCCAGCAGTGAAAACAGTGAAGCTTTCTTT. Encoded protein: CASSENSEAFF.

The chain recombines TRBV5-1 with TRBJ1-1; TRBD1 is a possible D gene (6 bases). Trimming stripped 0 bases from V and 4 bases from J, with 16 bases between. Germline V lookup: CDR1 SGHRS, CDR2 YFSETQ. The length of the CDR3 is 16 residues. This chain's CDR3 is CASSLGYQGMGTEAFF. The CDR3 region has the DNA TGCGCCAGCAGCTTGGGATATCAGGGGATGGGCACTGAAGCTTTCTTT. The full variable domain, in which reference TRBV5-1 and TRBJ1-1 provide the parts outside the CDR3, is KAGVTQTPRYLIKTRGQQVTLSCSPISGHRSVSWYQQTPGQGLQFLFEYFSETQRNKGNFPGRFSGRQFSNSRSEMNVSTLELGDSALYLCASSLGYQGMGTEAFFGQGTRLTVV.

This chain uses TRBV12-5 with TRBJ2-1, with D tentatively TRBD2 (6 bases). Germline V gene lookup returns CDR1 LGHNT and CDR2 FRNRAP. The CDR3 extends over 15 amino acids. Deletions cut 4 bases from V and 0 bases from J, with 10 bases between. For the CDR3, the DNA is TGTGCTAGTGGTTCGGGGGTGAGCTCCTACAATGAGCAGTTCTTC. It translates to CASGSGVSSYNEQFF.

The V gene is TRBV6-5, the J gene TRBJ2-7, with D perhaps being TRBD1 or TRBD2 (5 bases each). The CDR3 has 14 residues. V was cut by 6 bases and J by 6 bases, with 18 bases left in between. Germline V gene sequence: CDR1 MNHEY, CDR2 SVGAGI. CDR3 nucleotides: TGTGCCAGCAGACCCTCCTCGCCAGGGAGCGAGCAGTACGTC. Translating gives CASRPSSPGSEQYV.

The gene calls are TRBV5-1 and TRBJ2-1, with D perhaps matching TRBD2 (5 bases). Germline CDR1 SGHRS, CDR2 YFSETQ. The CDR3 runs to 16 residues. The V end lost 0 bases, the J end lost 0 bases, and 10 bases lay between the germline ends. CDR3 amino acids: CASSLGLARSYNEQFF. The CDR3 DNA sequence: TGCGCCAGCAGCTTGGGGTTAGCGCGCTCCTACAATGAGCAGTTCTTC.